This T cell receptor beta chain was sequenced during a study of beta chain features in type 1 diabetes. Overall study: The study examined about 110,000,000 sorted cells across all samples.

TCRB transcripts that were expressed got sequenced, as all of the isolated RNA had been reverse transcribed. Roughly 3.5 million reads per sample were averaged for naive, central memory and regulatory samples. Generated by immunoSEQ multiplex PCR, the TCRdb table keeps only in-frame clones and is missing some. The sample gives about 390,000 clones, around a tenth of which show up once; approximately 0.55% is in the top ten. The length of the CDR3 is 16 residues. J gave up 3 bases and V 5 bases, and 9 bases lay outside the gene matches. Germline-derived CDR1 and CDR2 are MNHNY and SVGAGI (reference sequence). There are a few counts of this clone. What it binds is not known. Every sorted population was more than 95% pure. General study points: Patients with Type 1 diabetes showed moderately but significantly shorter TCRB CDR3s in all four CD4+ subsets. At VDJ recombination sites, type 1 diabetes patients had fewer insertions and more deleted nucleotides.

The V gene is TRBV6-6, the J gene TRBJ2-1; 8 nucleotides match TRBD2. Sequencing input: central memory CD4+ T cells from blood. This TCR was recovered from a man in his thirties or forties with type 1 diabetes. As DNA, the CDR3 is TGTGCCAGCAGTCCACCTGGACTAGCAGGCTACAATGAGCAGTTCTTC. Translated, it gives CASSPPGLAGYNEQFF.